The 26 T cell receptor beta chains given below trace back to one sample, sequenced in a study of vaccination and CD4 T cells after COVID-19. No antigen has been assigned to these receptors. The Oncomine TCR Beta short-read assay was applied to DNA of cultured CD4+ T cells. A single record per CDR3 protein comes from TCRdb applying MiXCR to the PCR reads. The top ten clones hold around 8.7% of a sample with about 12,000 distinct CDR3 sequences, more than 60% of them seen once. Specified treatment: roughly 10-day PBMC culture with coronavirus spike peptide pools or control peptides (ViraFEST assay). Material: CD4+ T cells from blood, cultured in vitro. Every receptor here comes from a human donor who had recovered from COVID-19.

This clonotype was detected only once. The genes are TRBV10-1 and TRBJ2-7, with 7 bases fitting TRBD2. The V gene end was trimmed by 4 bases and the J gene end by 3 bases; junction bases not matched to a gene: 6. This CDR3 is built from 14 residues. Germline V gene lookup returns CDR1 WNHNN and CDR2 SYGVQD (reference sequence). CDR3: CASSAAGSIYEQYF. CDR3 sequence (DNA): TGCGCCAGCAGTGCAGCGGGGAGTATCTACGAGCAGTACTTC.

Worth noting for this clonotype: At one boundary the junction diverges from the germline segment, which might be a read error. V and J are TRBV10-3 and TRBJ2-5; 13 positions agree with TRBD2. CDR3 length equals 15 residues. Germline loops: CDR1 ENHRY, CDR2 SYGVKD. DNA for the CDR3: TGTGCCAGCAGTGAACTAGCGGGGGGGCAAGAGACCCAGTACTTC. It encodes CASSELAGGQETQYF.

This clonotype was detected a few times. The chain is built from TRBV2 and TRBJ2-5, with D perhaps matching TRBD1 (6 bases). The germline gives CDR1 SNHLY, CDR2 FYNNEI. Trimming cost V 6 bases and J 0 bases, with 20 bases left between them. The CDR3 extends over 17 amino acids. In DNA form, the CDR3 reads TGTGCCAGCAGCATTGGACAGAGGACACTCCACCAAGAGACCCAGTACTTC. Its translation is CASSIGQRTLHQETQYF. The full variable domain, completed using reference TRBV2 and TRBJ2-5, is EPEVTQTPSHQVTQMGQEVILRCVPISNHLYFYWYRQILGQKVEFLVSFYNNEISEKSEIFDDQFSVERPDGSNFTLKIRSTKLEDSAMYFCASSIGQRTLHQETQYFGPGTRLLVL.

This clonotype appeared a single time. CDR3 in DNA: TGTGCCTGGATTACCAGGGGGCGTAGCGCTGGCTACACCTTC. The encoded protein is CAWITRGRSAGYTF. V usage is TRBV30 and J usage is TRBJ1-2, with TRBD1 identical over 8 bases. V lost 4 bases, J lost 7 bases, and 11 bases stayed unmatched. This CDR3 is 14 amino acids long. Germline CDR1 is GTSNPN and CDR2 is SVGIG (reference sequence).

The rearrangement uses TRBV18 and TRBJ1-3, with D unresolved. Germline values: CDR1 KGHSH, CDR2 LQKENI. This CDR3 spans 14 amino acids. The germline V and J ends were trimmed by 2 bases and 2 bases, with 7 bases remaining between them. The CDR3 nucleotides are TGTGCCAGCTCACCATCGGACGCTGGAAACACCATATATTTT. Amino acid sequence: CASSPSDAGNTIYF.

CDR3 DNA: TGTGCCAGCAGCTTTAGGGACAGCCCAGTCAATGGCTACACCTTC. Its protein is CASSFRDSPVNGYTF. The chain carries TRBV7-8 and TRBJ1-2; 7 nucleotides match TRBD1. J lost 6 bases, V lost 3 bases, and 10 bases had no gene match. This CDR3 is built from 15 residues. The V gene's germline CDR1 is SGHVS and CDR2 FQNEAQ.

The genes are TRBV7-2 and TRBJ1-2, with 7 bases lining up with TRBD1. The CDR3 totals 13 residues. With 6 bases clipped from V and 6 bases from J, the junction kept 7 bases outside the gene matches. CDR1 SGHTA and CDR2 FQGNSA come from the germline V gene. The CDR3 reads CASSFYTGDGYTF. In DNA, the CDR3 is TGTGCCAGCAGTTTTTATACAGGGGATGGCTACACCTTC.

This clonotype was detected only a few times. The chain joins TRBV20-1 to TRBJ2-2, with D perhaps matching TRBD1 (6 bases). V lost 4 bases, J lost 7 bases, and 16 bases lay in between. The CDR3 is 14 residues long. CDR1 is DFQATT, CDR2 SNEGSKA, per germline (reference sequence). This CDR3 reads CSAKAGTSNGELFF. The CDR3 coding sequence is TGCAGTGCTAAGGCCGGGACATCAAACGGGGAGCTGTTTTTT.

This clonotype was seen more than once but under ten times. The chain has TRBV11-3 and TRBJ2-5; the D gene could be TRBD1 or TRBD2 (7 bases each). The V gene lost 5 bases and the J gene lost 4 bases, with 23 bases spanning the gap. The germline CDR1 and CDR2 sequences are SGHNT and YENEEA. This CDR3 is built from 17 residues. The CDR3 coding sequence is TGTGCCAGCAGCCCCCGCAGGGGGGGAGACTATCGAGAGACCCAGTACTTC. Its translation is CASSPRRGGDYRETQYF.

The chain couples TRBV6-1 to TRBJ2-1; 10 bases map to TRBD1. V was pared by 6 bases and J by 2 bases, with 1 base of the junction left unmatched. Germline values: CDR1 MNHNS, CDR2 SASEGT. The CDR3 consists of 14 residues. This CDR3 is CASRGTGAYNEQFF. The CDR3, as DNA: TGTGCCAGCAGGGGGACAGGGGCCTACAATGAGCAGTTCTTC.

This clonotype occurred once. CDR3 bases: TGTGCCAGCAGTTTAGATATTGCTGGGAGGGGTGACTCACCCCTCCACTTT. Amino acids: CASSLDIAGRGDSPLHF. The V and J genes are TRBV12-3 or TRBV12-4 and TRBJ1-6; D might be TRBD1 (5 bases). The length of the CDR3 is 17 residues. The V end was cut by 1 base, the J end by 10 bases, with 20 bases between.

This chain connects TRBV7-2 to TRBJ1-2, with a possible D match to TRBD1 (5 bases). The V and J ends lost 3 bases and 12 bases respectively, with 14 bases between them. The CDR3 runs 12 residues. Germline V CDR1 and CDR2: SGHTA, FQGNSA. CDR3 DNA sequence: TGTGCCAGCAGCTTCCGTGGGGGACCTAACACCTTC. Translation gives CASSFRGGPNTF.

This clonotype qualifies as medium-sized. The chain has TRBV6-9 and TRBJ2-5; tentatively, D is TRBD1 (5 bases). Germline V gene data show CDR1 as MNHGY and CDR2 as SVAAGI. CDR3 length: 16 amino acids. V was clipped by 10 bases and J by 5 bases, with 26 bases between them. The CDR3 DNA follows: TGTGCCACCAAGTTGTCAGGAACATCATGGGGCGAGACCCAGTACTTC. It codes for CATKLSGTSWGETQYF.

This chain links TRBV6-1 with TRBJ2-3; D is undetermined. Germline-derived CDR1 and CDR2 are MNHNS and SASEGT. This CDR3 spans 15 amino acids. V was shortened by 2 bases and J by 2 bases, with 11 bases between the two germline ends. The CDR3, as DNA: TGTGCCAGCAGTGAAAACCACTATTCCACAGATACGCAGTATTTT. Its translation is CASSENHYSTDTQYF.

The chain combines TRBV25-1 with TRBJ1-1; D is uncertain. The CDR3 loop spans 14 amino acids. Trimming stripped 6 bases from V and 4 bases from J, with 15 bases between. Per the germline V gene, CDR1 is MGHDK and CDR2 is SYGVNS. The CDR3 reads CASSSPRAFTEAFF. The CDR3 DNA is TGTGCCAGCAGCTCACCTCGGGCTTTCACTGAAGCTTTCTTT.

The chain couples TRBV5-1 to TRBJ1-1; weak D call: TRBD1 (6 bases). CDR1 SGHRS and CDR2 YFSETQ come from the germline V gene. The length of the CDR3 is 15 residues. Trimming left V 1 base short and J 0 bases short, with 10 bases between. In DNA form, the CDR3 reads TGCGCCAGCAGCTTGACAGGGCAGGTGAACACTGAAGCTTTCTTT. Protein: CASSLTGQVNTEAFF.

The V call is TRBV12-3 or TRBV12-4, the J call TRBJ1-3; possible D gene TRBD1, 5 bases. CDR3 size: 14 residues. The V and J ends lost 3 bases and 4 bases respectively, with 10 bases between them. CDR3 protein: CASSFGGGGNTIYF. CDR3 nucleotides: TGTGCCAGCAGTTTCGGGGGAGGCGGAAACACCATATATTTT.

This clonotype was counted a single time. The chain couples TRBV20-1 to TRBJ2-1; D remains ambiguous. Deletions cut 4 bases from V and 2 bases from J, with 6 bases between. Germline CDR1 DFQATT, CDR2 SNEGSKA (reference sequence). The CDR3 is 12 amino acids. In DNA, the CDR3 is TGCAGTGCTATCCGAACCTACAATGAGCAGTTCTTC. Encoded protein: CSAIRTYNEQFF.

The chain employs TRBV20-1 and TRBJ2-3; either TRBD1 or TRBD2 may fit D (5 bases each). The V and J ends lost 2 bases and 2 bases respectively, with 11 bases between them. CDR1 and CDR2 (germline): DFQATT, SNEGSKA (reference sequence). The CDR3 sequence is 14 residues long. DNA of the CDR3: TGCAGTGCTAGATCGGGACGGACCACAGATACGCAGTATTTT. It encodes CSARSGRTTDTQYF.

CDR3 loop: CSARDFGTGVNTEAFF. The CDR3 coding sequence is TGCAGTGCTAGAGATTTTGGGACAGGGGTGAACACTGAAGCTTTCTTT. This sequence joins TRBV20-1 and TRBJ1-1, with 10 bases that match TRBD1. The length of the CDR3 is 16 residues. With V trimmed by 0 bases and J by 0 bases, 4 bases remained unmatched. Germline V lookup: CDR1 DFQATT, CDR2 SNEGSKA (reference sequence).

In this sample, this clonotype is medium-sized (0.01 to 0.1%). The CDR3 bases are TGCAGTGCTAGACCGGGGAGCTCCTATAATTCACCCCTCCACTTT. It is translated as CSARPGSSYNSPLHF. The chain uses TRBV20-1 and TRBJ1-6; D remains ambiguous. Germline CDR1 DFQATT, CDR2 SNEGSKA (reference sequence). The ends were cut back, 2 bases at V and 0 bases at J, with 8 bases in the middle. The CDR3 has 15 amino acids.

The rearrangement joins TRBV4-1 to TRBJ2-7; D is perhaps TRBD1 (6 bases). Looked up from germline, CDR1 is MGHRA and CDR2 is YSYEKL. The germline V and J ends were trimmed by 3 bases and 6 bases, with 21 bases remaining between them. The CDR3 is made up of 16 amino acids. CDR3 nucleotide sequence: TGCGCCAGCAGCCACAGACAGGACACGTATCCTATCGAGCAGTACTTC. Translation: CASSHRQDTYPIEQYF.

CDR3 in amino acids: CAITRDQIPYNEQFF. DNA for the CDR3: TGTGCCATCACTAGGGACCAGATTCCCTACAATGAGCAGTTCTTC. The V gene is TRBV10-3, the J gene TRBJ2-1; D is perhaps TRBD1 or TRBD2 (5 bases each). This CDR3 is 15 amino acids long. CDR1 is ENHRY and CDR2 is SYGVKD in the germline V gene. Trimming removed 7 bases from V and 2 bases from J, with 15 bases in between.

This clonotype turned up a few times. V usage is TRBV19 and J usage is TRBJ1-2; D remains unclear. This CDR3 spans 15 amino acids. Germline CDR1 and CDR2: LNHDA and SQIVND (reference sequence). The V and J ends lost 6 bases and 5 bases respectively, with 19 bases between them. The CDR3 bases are TGTGCCAGTAGCGACCCTCCGACACGAATGTATGGCTACACCTTC. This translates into CASSDPPTRMYGYTF.

The CDR3 region has the DNA TGTGCCAGCAGCGTAGGGGTGGATACGCAGTATTTT. This encodes CASSVGVDTQYF. The chain employs TRBV6-1 and TRBJ2-3, with a possible D match to TRBD1 (5 bases). V was pared by 6 bases and J by 6 bases, with 10 bases between. The length of the CDR3 is 12 residues. CDR1 is MNHNS and CDR2 is SASEGT in the germline V gene.

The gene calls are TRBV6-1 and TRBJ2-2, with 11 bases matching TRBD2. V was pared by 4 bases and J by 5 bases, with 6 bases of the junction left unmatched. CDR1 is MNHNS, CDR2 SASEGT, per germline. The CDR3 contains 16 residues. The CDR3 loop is CASSVLAGGETGELFF. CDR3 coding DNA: TGTGCCAGCAGTGTGTTAGCGGGGGGGGAAACCGGGGAGCTGTTTTTT.